Presented here are 10 T cell receptor beta chains from one specimen sequenced in a study of beta chain features in type 1 diabetes (dated by TCRdb to 2016 to 2018). Library prep was done by the immunoSEQ multiplex PCR assay. The High Capacity cDNA Reverse Transcription Kit was used to reverse transcribe all of the isolated RNA, meaning that expressed TCRB transcripts were what got sequenced. TCRdb's version of the immuneACCESS table is confined to in-frame rearrangements and falls short of the full clone set. An unresolved V gene accounts for under half of the shortfall where checked; the remainder is of unknown origin. The sample includes hundreds of thousands of clones, with 14% observed a single time. Of the sample, 0.03% to 0.04% is held by the ten largest clones. Specimen: naive CD4+ T cells from blood. The label giving this sample's cell subset or site can be read as: true naive CD4+ T cells. These receptors were collected from a man aged 30 to 45 in good health.

This sequence joins TRBV11-2 and TRBJ2-7; 10 bases align to TRBD1. J gave up 2 bases and V 5 bases, and 3 bases lay outside the gene matches. Germline V gene data show CDR1 as SGHAT and CDR2 as FQNNGV. CDR3 length equals 14 residues. The CDR3 DNA reads as TGTGCCAGCAGCACTGGGACAGGGGCCTACGAGCAGTACGTC. Protein: CASSTGTGAYEQYV.

This sequence joins TRBV10-2 and TRBJ2-7; TRBD1 might be the D (6 bases). CDR3 length: 12 amino acids. The ends were cut back, 4 bases at V and 9 bases at J, with 13 bases in the middle. Germline V gene lookup returns CDR1 WSHSY and CDR2 SAAADI. In DNA form, the CDR3 reads TGCGCCAGCAGTGGAATGACAGGCACGCAGTACTTC. Protein: CASSGMTGTQYF.

This clone was found a few times. CDR3: CASSLGGRGTQYF. The CDR3 DNA reads as TGTGCCAGCAGCTTGGGGGGGCGAGGTACGCAGTATTTT. The chain uses TRBV7-2 and TRBJ2-3; possible D gene TRBD2, 7 bases. Trimming removed 3 bases at V and 8 bases at J, with 12 bases between. The CDR3 consists of 13 residues. Germline lookup yields CDR1 SGHTA and CDR2 FQGNSA.

This clone has more than one count but fewer than ten. The V call is TRBV10-3, the J call TRBJ1-4, with TRBD1 matching over 7 bases. The length of the CDR3 is 12 residues. J was trimmed by 8 bases and V by 7 bases; bases with no gene match: 4. Germline CDR1 and CDR2: ENHRY and SYGVKD. Here the CDR3 DNA reads TGTGCCATCAAGGGGGCCGACGAAAAACTGTTTTTT. It is translated as CAIKGADEKLFF.

This clone was observed a few times. The chain employs TRBV9 and TRBJ2-7; D is undetermined. Germline V gene sequence: CDR1 SGDLS, CDR2 YYNGEE. The CDR3 has 17 residues. V lost 0 bases to trimming and J lost 6 bases, with 22 bases between them. The CDR3 coding sequence is TGTGCCAGCAGCGTAGGGGTGGGTACCACTCCCATCCCCGAGCAGTACTTC. Amino acids: CASSVGVGTTPIPEQYF.

The sample holds a few counts of this clone. The rearrangement joins TRBV7-9 to TRBJ2-5; the D is unclear. The CDR3 totals 12 residues. Looked up from germline, CDR1 is SEHNR and CDR2 is FQNEAQ (reference sequence). Trimming stripped 3 bases from V and 4 bases from J, with 6 bases between. CDR3: CASSFGAETQYF. CDR3 bases: TGTGCCAGCAGCTTCGGAGCAGAGACCCAGTACTTC.

The rearrangement joins TRBV6-5 to TRBJ2-3; weak D call: TRBD1 (6 bases). The V gene lost 8 bases and the J gene lost 2 bases, with 14 bases spanning the gap. The V gene's germline CDR1 is MNHEY and CDR2 SVGAGI. The CDR3 has 14 residues. CDR3 DNA sequence: TGTGCCAGCCGCCGGGACACAGCCACAGATACGCAGTATTTT. Amino acid sequence: CASRRDTATDTQYF.

The table lists this clone with a few counts. The genes are TRBV29-1 and TRBJ1-1; 7 bases are shared with TRBD1. The CDR3 length is 13 residues. Looked up from germline, CDR1 is SQVTM and CDR2 is ANQGSEA. J was trimmed by 3 bases and V by 4 bases; bases with no gene match: 5. The CDR3 sequence is CSVGVRGDTEAFF. The CDR3, as DNA: TGCAGCGTTGGAGTCAGGGGGGACACTGAAGCTTTCTTT. Combining the CDR3 with reference TRBV29-1 and TRBJ1-1 gives the whole variable domain SAVISQKPSRDICQRGTSLTIQCQVDSQVTMMFWYRQQPGQSLTLIATANQGSEATYESGFVIDKFPISRPNLTFSTLTVSNMSPEDSSIYLCSVGVRGDTEAFFGQGTRLTVV.

The chain uses TRBV13 and TRBJ2-2, with D possibly being TRBD2 (6 bases). V was clipped by 6 bases and J by 3 bases, with 14 bases between them. Germline CDR1 and CDR2: PRHDT and FYEKMQ (reference sequence). The CDR3 is 15 amino acids. The CDR3 loop is CASRERGRHTGELFF. The CDR3 region has the DNA TGTGCCAGCAGGGAGCGAGGGAGGCACACCGGGGAGCTGTTTTTT.

This clone turned up a few times. The chain uses TRBV4-3 and TRBJ2-1; D unresolved. Germline loops: CDR1 LGHNA, CDR2 YSLEER. V lost 1 base and J lost 6, with 7 bases in between. CDR3 length: 13 amino acids. CDR3 residues: CASSQAGFNEQFF. CDR3 coding DNA: TGCGCCAGCAGCCAAGCTGGCTTCAATGAGCAGTTCTTC.